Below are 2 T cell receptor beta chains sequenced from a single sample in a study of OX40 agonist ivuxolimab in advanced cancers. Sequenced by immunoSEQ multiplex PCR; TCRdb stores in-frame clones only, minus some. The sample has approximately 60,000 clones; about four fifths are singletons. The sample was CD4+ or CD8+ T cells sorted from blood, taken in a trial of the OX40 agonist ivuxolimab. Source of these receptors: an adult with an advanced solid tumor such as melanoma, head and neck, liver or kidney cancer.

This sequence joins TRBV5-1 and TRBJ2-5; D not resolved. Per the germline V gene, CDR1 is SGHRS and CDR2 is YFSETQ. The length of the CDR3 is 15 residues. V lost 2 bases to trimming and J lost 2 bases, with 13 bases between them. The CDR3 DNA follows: TGCGCCAGCAGCTTCAGGACGGCCACACAAGAGACCCAGTACTTC. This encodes CASSFRTATQETQYF.

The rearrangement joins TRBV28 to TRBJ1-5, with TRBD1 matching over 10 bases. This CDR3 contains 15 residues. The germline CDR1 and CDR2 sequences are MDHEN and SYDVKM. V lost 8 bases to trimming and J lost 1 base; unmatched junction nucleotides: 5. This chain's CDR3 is CASGTGAGSNQPQHF. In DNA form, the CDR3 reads TGTGCCAGCGGGACAGGGGCGGGGAGCAATCAGCCCCAGCATTTT.